This entry lists 19 T cell receptor beta chains sequenced from one sample in a study of human T cells and chemical hapten exposure. TCRdb reprocessed the RACE reads via MiXCR and lists one record per CDR3 protein. The sample records about 82,000 distinct CDR3 sequences, around 11% being singletons. As for time point: patch test 1, 2 weeks after DPC sensitization. This sample's treatment: therapeutic diphenylcyclopropenone sensitization with weekly scalp DPC. This material consisted of whole blood, taken in connection with sensitization to the hapten diphenylcyclopropenone (DPC). These receptors all stem from a woman aged 45-59 years with alopecia areata. Some clones in this sample may be carry-over from other donors' samples.

J is TRBJ2-3 and V is TRBV6-2 or TRBV6-3; D perhaps matches TRBD2 (6 bases). This CDR3 has 14 amino acids. Germline V gene sequence: CDR1 MNHEY, CDR2 SVGEGT. V was shortened by 7 bases and J by 6 bases, with 17 bases between the two germline ends. CDR3 residues: CASISPGRHDTQYF. The CDR3, as DNA: TGTGCCAGCATTTCCCCGGGGAGGCACGATACGCAGTATTTT.

The genes are TRBV2 and TRBJ1-5; 12 bases align to TRBD1. The CDR3 covers 18 residues. The V segment lost 6 bases and the J segment 2 bases; nucleotides outside the gene matches: 11. CDR1 is SNHLY, CDR2 FYNNEI, per germline. DNA for the CDR3: TGTGCCAGCAGGGGACGGGACAGGGGGCTGGGAGGCAATCAGCCCCAGCATTTT. This gives the protein CASRGRDRGLGGNQPQHF.

This clonotype has at least ten counts. This chain joins TRBV6-2 or TRBV6-3 and TRBJ2-2, with D perhaps matching TRBD2 (5 bases). V gave up 7 bases and J gave up 0 bases, with 9 bases separating them. From germline, CDR1 is MNHEY and CDR2 SVGEGT. This CDR3 has 14 amino acids. The CDR3, as DNA: TGTGCCAGCAAGCTAGCTTCGAACACCGGGGAGCTGTTTTTT. Its translation is CASKLASNTGELFF.

This clonotype has only a few counts. The CDR3 DNA reads TGCGCCACCCGCGAACAGGGGGCTCGCAATGAGCAGTTCTTC. Amino acid sequence: CATREQGARNEQFF. This chain connects TRBV10-2 to TRBJ2-1; TRBD1 aligns across 9 bases. The CDR3 contains 14 residues. V dropped 10 bases and J dropped 6; count of bases not matched to a gene: 10. CDR1 WSHSY and CDR2 SAAADI come from the germline V gene.

This clonotype was seen a few times. This sequence joins TRBV12-3 or TRBV12-4 and TRBJ2-1; D gene ambiguous. V lost 7 bases and J lost 7, with 14 bases in between. The CDR3 totals 13 residues. The CDR3 loop reads CASTARRENEQFF. CDR3 DNA: TGTGCCAGCACCGCTAGGCGCGAAAATGAGCAGTTCTTC.

This clonotype was recorded a few times. The chain couples TRBV5-1 to TRBJ2-2; possible D gene TRBD1, 5 bases. Germline CDR1 reads SGHRS; CDR2 reads YFSETQ. CDR3 length equals 14 residues. The germline V and J ends were trimmed by 4 bases and 0 bases, with 7 bases remaining between them. CDR3 loop: CASSTTANTGELFF. CDR3 DNA sequence: TGCGCCAGCAGCACGACAGCGAACACCGGGGAGCTGTTTTTT.

This clonotype has only a few counts. V is TRBV20-1 and J is TRBJ1-6; 9 bases line up with TRBD1. Trimming at V came to 5 bases and at J to 7 bases, leaving 6 bases not matched to a gene. This CDR3 comprises 14 residues. CDR1 and CDR2 from the germline V gene are DFQATT and SNEGSKA (reference sequence). The CDR3 loop is CSADGQGSNSPLHF. In DNA, the CDR3 is TGCAGTGCTGACGGACAGGGGAGCAATTCACCCCTCCACTTT.

This clonotype was seen repeatedly, ten times or more. This sequence joins TRBV20-1 and TRBJ2-3; D tentatively fits TRBD1 or TRBD2 (5 bases each). The germline V and J ends were trimmed by 6 bases and 4 bases, with 14 bases remaining between them. Germline CDR1 DFQATT, CDR2 SNEGSKA (reference sequence). The CDR3 covers 13 residues. CDR3 sequence: CSAPRRGADTQYF. CDR3 coding DNA: TGCAGTGCACCCCGCCGGGGCGCAGATACGCAGTATTTT.

This clonotype was counted at least ten times. CDR3 sequence: CASSFTSEATNEKLFF. The CDR3 DNA sequence: TGTGCCAGCAGCTTTACAAGCGAGGCAACTAATGAAAAACTGTTTTTT. The genes are TRBV11-2 and TRBJ1-4; D is uncertain. The germline gives CDR1 SGHAT, CDR2 FQNNGV. The CDR3 length is 16 residues. V gave up 3 bases and J gave up 0 bases, with 11 bases separating them.

This sequence joins TRBV10-2 and TRBJ1-1; 11 positions match TRBD1. Per the germline V gene, CDR1 is WSHSY and CDR2 is SAAADI. The CDR3 runs 12 residues. V trimming: 10 bases; J trimming: 8 bases; junction bases outside the gene matches: 6. This CDR3 is CATSDRGREAFF. Here the CDR3 DNA reads TGCGCCACCTCGGACAGGGGGCGGGAAGCTTTCTTT.

This clonotype was observed a handful of times. V is TRBV20-1 and J is TRBJ2-1; no clear D. Germline CDR1 reads DFQATT; CDR2 reads SNEGSKA (reference sequence). The CDR3 spans 13 residues. Trimming removed 8 bases from V and 4 bases from J, with 15 bases in between. CDR3: CSRLGQLYNEQFF. The DNA for the CDR3 is TGCAGTCGGCTCGGGCAGCTGTACAATGAGCAGTTCTTC.

This clonotype was seen a few times. V is TRBV5-4 and J is TRBJ2-1; 7 nucleotides match TRBD2. CDR3 length: 15 residues. J lost 5 bases, V lost 4 bases, and 9 bases had no gene match. Germline CDR1 is SGHNT and CDR2 is YYREEE (reference sequence). The CDR3 coding sequence is TGTGCCAGCAGCCGGGGGACTATAACGAACAATGAGCAGTTCTTC. It codes for CASSRGTITNNEQFF.

The table lists this clonotype with many counts. The J gene is TRBJ1-5, the V gene TRBV20-1; 7 bases align to TRBD1. The V gene's germline CDR1 is DFQATT and CDR2 SNEGSKA (reference sequence). The CDR3 covers 13 residues. With V trimmed by 6 bases and J by 3 bases, 5 bases remained unmatched. This CDR3 is CSAKTGTNQPQHF. The CDR3 region has the DNA TGCAGTGCCAAGACAGGGACCAATCAGCCCCAGCATTTT.

The chain is built from TRBV18 and TRBJ2-1; perhaps TRBD2 as D (6 bases). The CDR3 consists of 13 residues. The V gene lost 6 bases and the J gene lost 6 bases, with 12 bases spanning the gap. The germline V gene has CDR1 KGHSH and CDR2 LQKENI. The CDR3 loop is CASSIGGANEQFF. CDR3 sequence (DNA): TGTGCCAGCTCCATCGGAGGGGCCAATGAGCAGTTCTTC.

This clonotype has at least ten counts. The V and J genes are TRBV27 and TRBJ1-5; D is perhaps TRBD1 (5 bases). This CDR3 is 15 amino acids long. Germline values: CDR1 MNHEY, CDR2 SMNVEV (reference sequence). The germline V and J ends were trimmed by 5 bases and 0 bases, with 11 bases remaining between them. This chain's CDR3 is CASSPVGGSNQPQHF. Written as DNA, the CDR3 is TGTGCCAGCAGTCCGGTGGGGGGTAGCAATCAGCCCCAGCATTTT.

The J gene is TRBJ2-1, the V gene TRBV6-6; D may be TRBD1 (6 bases). CDR3 length equals 14 residues. Trimming took 2 bases from V and 7 from J, leaving 12 bases between them. Looked up from germline, CDR1 is MNHNY and CDR2 is SVGAGI (reference sequence). The CDR3 sequence is CASSYTGSWNEQFF. CDR3 DNA: TGTGCCAGCAGTTACACAGGGAGTTGGAATGAGCAGTTCTTC.

The V gene is TRBV10-2, the J gene TRBJ1-4; D perhaps matches TRBD1 (5 bases). The V end was cut by 10 bases, the J end by 0 bases, with 15 bases between. In germline, CDR1 is WSHSY, CDR2 SAAADI. CDR3 length: 15 residues. CDR3 bases: TGCGCCACGAAAGGACACCCAGCAACTAATGAAAAACTGTTTTTT. Translating it yields CATKGHPATNEKLFF.

With respect to this clonotype: The junction shows a germline mismatch at one end, possibly a read error. The V gene is TRBV15, the J gene TRBJ1-6; D unresolved. Germline values: CDR1 LNHNV, CDR2 YYDKDF (reference sequence). There are 14 residues in the CDR3. CDR3 bases: TGTGTCACCAGCAGAGATAATTATAATTCACCCCTCCACTTT. It specifies CVTSRDNYNSPLHF.

This clonotype was observed at least ten times. The chain couples TRBV28 to TRBJ2-5, with D perhaps TRBD1 or TRBD2 (5 bases each). The CDR3 is 12 residues long. The germline V and J ends were trimmed by 8 bases and 7 bases, with 14 bases remaining between them. The germline gives CDR1 MDHEN, CDR2 SYDVKM. The chain's CDR3 is CASCSGTMTQYF. DNA of the CDR3: TGTGCCAGCTGCTCCGGGACCATGACCCAGTACTTC.